This TCR beta chain was sequenced in a study of Ad26.COV2.S vaccination and SARS-CoV-2 variants. Study as a whole: Enrollment placed the donor in the COV1001 Ad26.COV2.S trial arm. Ad26.COV2.S given intramuscularly, once or twice 56 days apart. Findings and caveats of the study: Breadth and depth estimates from TCRs may understate total T cell responses.

On this clone: What it binds is not known.

Profiling relied on immunoSEQ multiplex PCR, and the TCRdb table lists in-frame clones only, not all of them. Of about 420,000 clones in the sample, roughly 90% were seen once. The V segment lost 6 bases and the J segment 2 bases; nucleotides outside the gene matches: 3. The CDR3 totals 15 residues. Germline V gene data show CDR1 as LNHDA and CDR2 as SQIVND (reference sequence). Regarding treatment: some 19 received Ad26.COV2.S at low or high dose, single or two shots; about 5 received placebo; per-sample allocation not given. Day 63 following the first vaccine or placebo injection was when the samples were taken. This Boston cohort included adults aged 18-55 years.

This TCR was recovered from a person aged 18-65 years who received the Ad26.COV2.S COVID-19 vaccine or a placebo. Sample: peripheral blood, taken in a trial of Ad26.COV2.S vaccine versus placebo. The gene calls are TRBV19 and TRBJ1-4; 10 positions agree with TRBD1. The CDR3 here is CASRDRGRTNEKLFF. The CDR3, as DNA: TGTGCCAGTAGGGACAGGGGGAGGACTAATGAAAAACTGTTTTTT.